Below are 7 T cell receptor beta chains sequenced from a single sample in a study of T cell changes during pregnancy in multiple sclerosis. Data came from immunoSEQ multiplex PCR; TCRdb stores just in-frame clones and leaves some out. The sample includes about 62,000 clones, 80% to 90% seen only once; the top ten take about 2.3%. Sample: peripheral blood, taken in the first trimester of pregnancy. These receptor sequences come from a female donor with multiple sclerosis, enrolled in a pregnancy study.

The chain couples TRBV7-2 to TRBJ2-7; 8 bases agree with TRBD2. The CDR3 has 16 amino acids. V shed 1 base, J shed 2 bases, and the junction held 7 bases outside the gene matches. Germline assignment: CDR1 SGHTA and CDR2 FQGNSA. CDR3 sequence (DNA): TGTGCCAGCAGCTTAGGTATCAGCGGGGGAACCTACGAGCAGTACTTC. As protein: CASSLGISGGTYEQYF. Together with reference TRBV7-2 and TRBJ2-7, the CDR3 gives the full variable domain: GAGVSQSPSNKVTEKGKDVELRCDPISGHTALYWYRQSLGQGLEFLIYFQGNSAPDKSGLPSDRFSAERTGGSVSTLTIQRTQQEDSAVYLCASSLGISGGTYEQYFGPGTRLTVT.

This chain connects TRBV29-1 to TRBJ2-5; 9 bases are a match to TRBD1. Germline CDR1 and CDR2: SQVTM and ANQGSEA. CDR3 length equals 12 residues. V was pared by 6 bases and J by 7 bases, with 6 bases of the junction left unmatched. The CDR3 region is CSVGQGLVTQYF. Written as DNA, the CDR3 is TGCAGCGTAGGACAGGGGCTTGTGACCCAGTACTTC.

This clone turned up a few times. Here the CDR3 reads CSARTEAFF. CDR3 nucleotides: TGCAGCGCCCGGACTGAAGCTTTCTTT. The J gene is TRBJ1-1, the V gene TRBV29-1; D remains ambiguous. Looked up from germline, CDR1 is SQVTM and CDR2 is ANQGSEA. The CDR3 sequence is 9 residues long. V gave up 7 bases and J gave up 5 bases, with 5 bases separating them.

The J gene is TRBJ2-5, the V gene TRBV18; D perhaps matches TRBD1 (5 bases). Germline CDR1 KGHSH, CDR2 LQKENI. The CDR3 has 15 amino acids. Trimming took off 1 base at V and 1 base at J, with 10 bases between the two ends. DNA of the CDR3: TGTGCCAGCTCACCACGGGGCCCCGCCCAAGAGACCCAGTACTTC. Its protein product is CASSPRGPAQETQYF.

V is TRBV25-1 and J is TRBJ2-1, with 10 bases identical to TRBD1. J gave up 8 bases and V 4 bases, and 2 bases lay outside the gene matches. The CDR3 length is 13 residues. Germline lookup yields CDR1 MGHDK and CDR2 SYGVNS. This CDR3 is CASSATGGHEQFF. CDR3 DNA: TGTGCCAGCAGTGCGACAGGGGGCCATGAGCAGTTCTTC.

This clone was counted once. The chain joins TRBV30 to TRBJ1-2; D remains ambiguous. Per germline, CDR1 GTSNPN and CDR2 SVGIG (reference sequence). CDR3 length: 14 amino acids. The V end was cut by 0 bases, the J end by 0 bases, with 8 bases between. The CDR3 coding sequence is TGTGCCTGGAGTGTACCTGTAGCTAACTATGGCTACACCTTC. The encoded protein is CAWSVPVANYGYTF.

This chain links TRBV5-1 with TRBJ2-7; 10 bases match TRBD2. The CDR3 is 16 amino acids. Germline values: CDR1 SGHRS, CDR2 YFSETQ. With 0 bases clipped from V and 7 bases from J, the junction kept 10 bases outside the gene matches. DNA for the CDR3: TGCGCCAGCAGCTTGGGTTTTTCCAGCGGGAGGGTGGAGCAGTACTTC. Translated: CASSLGFSSGRVEQYF.